This T cell receptor beta chain was recovered during a study of blood T cells in healthy people across ages. For the second PCR, which ran for roughly 6 to 12 cycles, a sample-barcoded 5' primer and a J-beta primer mix were used. The template-switch adaptor, which had 12 random nucleotides, put a tag on each cDNA molecule. TCRdb re-called the 5' RACE reads with MiXCR, one entry per CDR3 protein. The sample lists about 570,000 distinct CDR3 sequences; about 25% were seen once. Looked up from germline, CDR1 is MNHEY and CDR2 is SVGEGT. This CDR3 has 14 residues. The V and J ends lost 9 bases and 4 bases respectively, with 16 bases between them. This clonotype has just a few counts. Donors ranged from roughly 6 to 90 years old and were healthy Caucasians in Russia. Every sample gave at least 5.5 micrograms of total RNA when it was extracted. The sample was also linked to a second study, of T cells of mothers and their children. That report adds: Researchers put all of the extracted RNA into cDNA synthesis, using around 1.5 ug per 15 ul.

The sample consisted of blood. The chain joins TRBV6-2 or TRBV6-3 to TRBJ2-1; D gene uncertain. The TCR originated in a boy aged 2 to 10 in good health. CDR3 sequence reads: CASRLFENYNEQFF. CDR3 coding DNA: TGTGCCAGTCGGTTGTTCGAGAATTACAATGAGCAGTTCTTC.